These 28 T cell receptor beta chains share one sample of origin, sequenced in a study of blood T cell repertoires in COVID-19. TCRdb's table, derived via immunoSEQ multiplex PCR, lists solely in-frame clones and lacks some. In the table there are 90,000 to 140,000 clones, approximately 81% of which are singletons. The source material was peripheral blood. The receptors come from a man aged 80 or over with acute or convalescent COVID-19.

This rearrangement joins TRBV7-2 to TRBJ2-5; tentative D call: TRBD1 (6 bases). Germline-derived CDR1 and CDR2 are SGHTA and FQGNSA. The CDR3 contains 14 residues. Trimming pared 2 bases from V and 6 bases from J, leaving 13 bases between. CDR3 residues: CASSLNTGSQTQYF. DNA of the CDR3: TGTGCCAGCAGCTTAAACACAGGGAGTCAGACCCAGTACTTC.

This clone was seen once. The chain is built from TRBV19 and TRBJ1-3; D is perhaps TRBD1 (5 bases). Trimming shortened V by 4 bases and J by 3 bases, and 13 bases separated the two germline ends. There are 15 residues in the CDR3. Germline V gene lookup returns CDR1 LNHDA and CDR2 SQIVND (reference sequence). The CDR3 reads CASSTTVSRGNTIYF. DNA of the CDR3: TGTGCCAGTAGTACGACAGTGAGTCGTGGAAACACCATATATTTT.

The chain joins TRBV19 to TRBJ1-2, with 9 bases fitting TRBD1. J gave up 4 bases and V 7 bases, and 10 bases lay outside the gene matches. The CDR3 has 15 amino acids. Germline V gene sequence: CDR1 LNHDA, CDR2 SQIVND (reference sequence). DNA of the CDR3: TGTGCCAGTATCAAGGGACAGGGAAGCTTCTATGGCTACACCTTC. Translated: CASIKGQGSFYGYTF.

This sequence joins TRBV9 and TRBJ2-2; TRBD2 is a possible D gene (5 bases). Germline CDR1 and CDR2: SGDLS and YYNGEE. The CDR3 is 16 amino acids. Trimming stripped 0 bases from V and 0 bases from J, with 9 bases between. The CDR3 nucleotides are TGTGCCAGCAGCGTAGCCAGCGGAACGAACACCGGGGAGCTGTTTTTT. Its translation: CASSVASGTNTGELFF.

V gene TRBV3-1 (or the pseudogene TRBV3-2) combines with J gene TRBJ1-5, with no clear D. The CDR3 sequence is 14 residues long. Germline CDR1 LGHDT, CDR2 YNNKEL (reference sequence). V was clipped by 4 bases and J by 0 bases, with 7 bases between them. DNA of the CDR3: TGTGCCAGCAGCCCTCAGTATAGCAATCAGCCCCAGCATTTT. Translating gives CASSPQYSNQPQHF.

In the case of this clone: In the same sample, other DNA sequences code for this CDR3. The genes are TRBV6-5 and TRBJ1-2; D is undetermined. Trimming removed 9 bases at V and 4 bases at J, with 15 bases between. The germline V gene has CDR1 MNHEY and CDR2 SVGAGI. The CDR3 length is 13 residues. The CDR3 DNA reads TGTGCCAGTTCGTCTGGGAGTCCCTATGGCTACACCTTC. Its translation: CASSSGSPYGYTF.

The chain joins TRBV20-1 to TRBJ1-2; D is unclear. The CDR3 sequence is 11 residues long. V was clipped by 3 bases and J by 4 bases, with 6 bases between them. Germline V gives CDR1 DFQATT, CDR2 SNEGSKA (reference sequence). CDR3 in DNA: TGCAGTGCTAGTCTCGGCTATGGCTACACCTTC. Its translation: CSASLGYGYTF.

This chain uses TRBV6-5 with TRBJ1-6; TRBD1 might be the D (6 bases). V gave up 11 bases and J gave up 4 bases, with 18 bases separating them. This CDR3 is built from 15 residues. Germline V gene sequence: CDR1 MNHEY, CDR2 SVGAGI. This CDR3 is CASRAPGAYNSPLHF. The CDR3 DNA is TGTGCCTCACGAGCACCAGGGGCTTATAATTCACCCCTCCACTTT.

In its sample, this clone was seen a few times. The junction and the germline gene differ at one end; a read error may be behind it. The chain carries TRBV27 and TRBJ2-7; TRBD1 matches at 8 bases. In germline, CDR1 is MNHEY, CDR2 SMNVEV (reference sequence). This CDR3 comprises 13 residues. The CDR3 DNA reads TGTGCCAGCAGTTCCCGCCTCGGACAGGGTTCGCGCTTC. This encodes CASSSRLGQGSRF.

The genes are TRBV5-6 and TRBJ2-5; possibly TRBD2 for D (5 bases). V was trimmed by 1 base and J by 2 bases, leaving 9 bases between them. Germline lookup yields CDR1 SGHDT and CDR2 YYEEEE. The CDR3 runs 14 residues. The CDR3 region has the DNA TGTGCCAGCAGCTTGTGGGAGTATCAAGAGACCCAGTACTTC. Its protein product is CASSLWEYQETQYF. Combining the CDR3 with reference TRBV5-6 and TRBJ2-5 gives the whole variable domain DAGVTQSPTHLIKTRGQQVTLRCSPKSGHDTVSWYQQALGQGPQFIFQYYEEEERQRGNFPDRFSGHQFPNYSSELNVNALLLGDSALYLCASSLWEYQETQYFGPGTRLLVL.

The CDR3 region is CASSSRPTGKEQFF. The CDR3 bases are TGTGCCAGCAGCTCCAGACCCACAGGGAAGGAGCAGTTCTTC. The chain links TRBV5-8 to TRBJ2-1; D possibly corresponds to TRBD1 (6 bases). Germline CDR1 is SGHTS and CDR2 is YDEGEE. Trimming left V 3 bases short and J 10 bases short, with 17 bases between. The CDR3 loop spans 14 amino acids.

This sequence joins TRBV5-1 and TRBJ2-1; 8 bases are a match to TRBD1. This CDR3 region has 11 residues. V was clipped by 4 bases and J by 11 bases; unmatched bases: 2. CDR1 and CDR2 (germline): SGHRS, YFSETQ. The DNA of the CDR3 is TGCGCCAGCAGCGGGGACAGGAAGCAGTTCTTC. It is translated as CASSGDRKQFF.

This chain links TRBV23-1 with TRBJ1-1; the match to TRBD1 covers 7 bases. TRBV23-1 is assigned to the ORF class and has an uncertain function. V shed 4 bases and J 0 bases; nucleotides not matched to a gene: 5. The CDR3 is 15 amino acids. Here the CDR3 reads CASSPTGQLNTEAFF. The CDR3 nucleotides read TGCGCCAGCAGTCCAACGGGACAGTTGAACACTGAAGCTTTCTTT.

The J gene is TRBJ2-4, the V gene TRBV18; D is unclear. V shed 5 bases and J shed 0 bases, with 14 bases lying between them. Germline V gene data show CDR1 as KGHSH and CDR2 as LQKENI. This CDR3 has 16 residues. The CDR3 loop reads CASSSFSVLAKNIQYF. The CDR3 DNA follows: TGTGCCAGCTCATCGTTCAGCGTCCTAGCCAAAAACATTCAGTACTTC.

This chain links TRBV27 with TRBJ1-1; D is perhaps TRBD1 (6 bases). V lost 2 bases, J lost 2 bases, and 21 bases lay in between. There are 18 residues in the CDR3. Germline V gene lookup returns CDR1 MNHEY and CDR2 SMNVEV (reference sequence). CDR3: CASSLTVIGGASNTEAFF. DNA for the CDR3: TGTGCCAGCAGTTTAACGGTAATCGGGGGGGCCTCAAACACTGAAGCTTTCTTT.

The chain uses TRBV20-1 and TRBJ1-6; a weak D match, TRBD1 (6 bases). CDR3 size: 15 residues. The germline V and J ends were trimmed by 3 bases and 0 bases, with 9 bases remaining between them. The V gene's germline CDR1 is DFQATT and CDR2 SNEGSKA (reference sequence). The DNA of the CDR3 is TGCAGTGCTAGTAAACAGGGCTCCTATAATTCACCCCTCCACTTT. Protein sequence: CSASKQGSYNSPLHF.

The table lists this clone with a count of one. The chain uses TRBV6-1 and TRBJ1-4, with a weak D call TRBD1 (6 bases). V lost 3 bases and J lost 0, with 11 bases in between. Per the germline V gene, CDR1 is MNHNS and CDR2 is SASEGT. The CDR3 covers 16 residues. The CDR3 DNA reads as TGTGCCAGCAGTGAGCGGACAGCTGCAACTAATGAAAAACTGTTTTTT. Its protein is CASSERTAATNEKLFF.

V is TRBV29-1 and J is TRBJ1-1, with D maybe TRBD1 (5 bases). CDR1 and CDR2 from the germline V gene are SQVTM and ANQGSEA. The CDR3 spans 12 residues. V lost 1 base to trimming and J lost 5 bases, with 8 bases between them. CDR3 amino acids: CSVEGTITEAFF. CDR3 coding DNA: TGCAGCGTTGAAGGGACAATTACTGAAGCTTTCTTT.

V usage is TRBV3-1 (or the pseudogene TRBV3-2) and J usage is TRBJ2-7, with D unclear. CDR1 is LGHDT and CDR2 is YNNKEL in the germline V gene (reference sequence). The CDR3 consists of 12 residues. The germline V and J ends were trimmed by 0 bases and 6 bases, with 6 bases remaining between them. DNA for the CDR3: TGTGCCAGCAGCCAAGATCTACCCGAGCAGTACTTC. This encodes CASSQDLPEQYF.

The chain links TRBV18 to TRBJ2-3, with TRBD1 matching over 7 bases. V lost 1 base to trimming and J lost 0 bases; unmatched junction nucleotides: 7. CDR3 length: 17 residues. Germline V gene lookup returns CDR1 KGHSH and CDR2 LQKENI. The CDR3 spells CASSPRRTGLSTDTQYF. The CDR3 DNA reads TGTGCCAGCTCACCACGAAGGACAGGTCTAAGCACAGATACGCAGTATTTT.

This chain links TRBV19 with TRBJ1-2; 7 bases are a match to TRBD1. The CDR3 contains 16 residues. Germline lookup yields CDR1 LNHDA and CDR2 SQIVND (reference sequence). The J segment lost 0 bases and the V segment lost 5 bases, leaving 9 bases of the junction unmatched. This CDR3 reads CASSPGGGRTNYGYTF. The CDR3 DNA reads TGTGCCAGTAGTCCAGGAGGGGGCCGGACTAACTATGGCTACACCTTC. The entire variable domain, with the rest obtained from reference TRBV19 and TRBJ1-2, is as follows: DGGITQSPKYLFRKEGQNVTLSCEQNLNHDAMYWYRQDPGQGLRLIYYSQIVNDFQKGDIAEGYSVSREKKESFPLTVTSAQKNPTAFYLCASSPGGGRTNYGYTFGSGTRLTVV.

The J gene is TRBJ1-6, the V gene TRBV9; D remains unclear. Trimming took off 0 bases at V and 10 bases at J, with 11 bases between the two ends. Germline V gene lookup returns CDR1 SGDLS and CDR2 YYNGEE. This CDR3 comprises 14 residues. The CDR3 nucleotides read TGTGCCAGCAGCGTAGATCTGGGAGGGTCACCCCTCCACTTT. It codes for CASSVDLGGSPLHF.

This chain connects TRBV30 to TRBJ2-5; D perhaps matches TRBD2 (6 bases). CDR1 and CDR2 (germline): GTSNPN, SVGIG (reference sequence). Trimming removed 3 bases at V and 4 bases at J, with 12 bases between. This CDR3 region has 13 residues. The CDR3 bases are TGTGCCTGGAGCTGGGGGGACGGAGAGACCCAGTACTTC. It yields the protein CAWSWGDGETQYF.

This sequence joins TRBV6-5 and TRBJ1-3; TRBD1 is a possible D gene (5 bases). The CDR3 has 13 amino acids. CDR1 is MNHEY and CDR2 is SVGAGI in the germline V gene. The CDR3 is CGIQGPSGNTIYF. CDR3 nucleotide sequence: TGTGGGATTCAGGGTCCCTCTGGAAACACCATATATTTT.

J is TRBJ1-2 and V is TRBV5-4, with D possibly being TRBD1 (6 bases). This CDR3 contains 14 residues. Germline V gene data show CDR1 as SGHNT and CDR2 as YYREEE (reference sequence). Between the trimmed V and J ends, which lost 2 bases and 6 bases, there was a span of 14 bases. The CDR3, as DNA: TGTGCCAGCAGCTTACCACAGGGAGTGGATGGCTACACCTTC. It specifies CASSLPQGVDGYTF.

The chain has TRBV24-1 and TRBJ2-3, with D maybe TRBD1 (5 bases). Germline assignment: CDR1 KGHDR and CDR2 SFDVKD. The CDR3 extends over 14 amino acids. The ends were cut back, 2 bases at V and 5 bases at J, with 10 bases in the middle. DNA for the CDR3: TGTGCCACCAGTGATTCTGGGGCGAAAGATACGCAGTATTTT. Translated: CATSDSGAKDTQYF.

This clone was counted between two and nine times. The chain recombines TRBV6-5 with TRBJ1-2; D is unresolved. The CDR3 length is 13 residues. Germline values: CDR1 MNHEY, CDR2 SVGAGI. V shed 3 bases and J shed 4 bases, with 9 bases lying between them. The CDR3 loop reads CASSYNSGYGYTF. Here the CDR3 DNA reads TGTGCCAGCAGTTATAATTCCGGCTATGGCTACACCTTC.

This chain links TRBV7-9 with TRBJ2-5, with D possibly TRBD1 on 6 matching bases. Trimming cost V 6 bases and J 1 base, with 12 bases left between them. Germline assignment: CDR1 SEHNR and CDR2 FQNEAQ (reference sequence). The CDR3 length is 14 residues. The CDR3 nucleotides read TGTGCCAGCAGACAAGGGACATTCCAAGAGACCCAGTACTTC. Residues: CASRQGTFQETQYF. Combining the CDR3 with reference TRBV7-9 and TRBJ2-5 gives the whole variable domain DTGVSQNPRHKITKRGQNVTFRCDPISEHNRLYWYRQTLGQGPEFLTYFQNEAQLEKSRLLSDRFSAERPKGSFSTLEIQRTEQGDSAMYLCASRQGTFQETQYFGPGTRLLVL.